This TCR beta chain was obtained from a study of control samples from healthy donors and cancer patients. V lost 1 base and J 7 bases, leaving 16 bases between the germline ends. The CDR3 has 15 amino acids. Per the germline V gene, CDR1 is SEHNR and CDR2 is FQNEAQ (reference sequence). Here immunoSEQ multiplex PCR was the method, and the copy in TCRdb shows in-frame clones only, minus some. In the table there are some 89,000 clones, around nine tenths of which are singletons. The V call is TRBV7-9, the J call TRBJ2-5; D assignment may be TRBD1 or TRBD2 (6 bases each). Sequenced material: blood. The TCR was taken from a man between 25 and 39 years old in good health. CDR3 residues: CASSLEGGYRGTQYF. The CDR3 nucleotides read TGTGCCAGCAGCTTAGAAGGGGGGTACCGGGGGACCCAGTACTTC.